This T cell receptor (beta chain) was recovered during a study of T cell responses to AZD1222 COVID-19 vaccine. Study-level results: Among vaccine-associated CD4 TCRs, coverage spanned spike, with dominance at 160-218 and 743-854. Repertoire sampling happened only post peak T cell response.

This clone is a singleton in its sample. Its matching antigen is unknown. Data came from immunoSEQ multiplex PCR; TCRdb stores just in-frame clones and leaves some out. This table holds around 95,000 clones, 88% found once. CDR3 length: 17 residues. With 3 bases removed from V and 6 bases from J, the gap between germline ends came to 20 bases. CDR1 LGHNA and CDR2 YSLEER come from the germline V gene. The sample consisted of peripheral blood, taken on day 0 of AZD1222 vaccination. The TCR was taken from an adult in good health. This chain links TRBV4-3 with TRBJ1-4; D may be TRBD1 (6 bases). The CDR3 is CASSQVDIRGSDEKLFF. The CDR3 region has the DNA TGCGCCAGCAGCCAGGTCGACATCAGGGGCTCTGATGAAAAACTGTTTTTT.